This TCR beta chain comes out of a study of blood T cell repertoires in COVID-19. Germline-derived CDR1 and CDR2 are LNHDA and SQIVND (reference sequence). This CDR3 has 15 amino acids. V gave up 0 bases and J gave up 2 bases, with 10 bases separating them. Assay used: immunoSEQ multiplex PCR; TCRdb lists only in-frame clones, some missing. The sample carries more than 300,000 clones, more than 85% recorded once. This clone has a count of ten or more. The chain couples TRBV19 to TRBJ1-2; no reliable D call. The sample comprised PBMCs or T cells enriched from blood (not recorded which). The receptor comes from a woman in her thirties who had recovered from COVID-19. The CDR3 is CASSIDHAGNYGYTF. The CDR3, as DNA: TGTGCCAGTAGTATAGATCACGCAGGCAACTATGGCTACACCTTC. Supplemented by reference TRBV19 and TRBJ1-2, the full variable domain reads DGGITQSPKYLFRKEGQNVTLSCEQNLNHDAMYWYRQDPGQGLRLIYYSQIVNDFQKGDIAEGYSVSREKKESFPLTVTSAQKNPTAFYLCASSIDHAGNYGYTFGSGTRLTVV.